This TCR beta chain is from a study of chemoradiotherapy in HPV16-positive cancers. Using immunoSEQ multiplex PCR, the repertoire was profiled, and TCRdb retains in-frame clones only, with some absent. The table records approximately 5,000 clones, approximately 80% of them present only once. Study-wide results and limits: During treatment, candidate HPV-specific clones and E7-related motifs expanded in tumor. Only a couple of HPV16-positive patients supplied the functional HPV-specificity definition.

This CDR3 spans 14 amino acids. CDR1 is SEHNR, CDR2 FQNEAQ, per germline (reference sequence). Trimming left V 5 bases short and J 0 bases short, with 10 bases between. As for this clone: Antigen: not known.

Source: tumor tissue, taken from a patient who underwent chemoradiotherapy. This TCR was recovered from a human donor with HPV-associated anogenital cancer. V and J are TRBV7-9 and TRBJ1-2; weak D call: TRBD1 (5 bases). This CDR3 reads CASSRDGSNYGYTF. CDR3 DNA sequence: TGTGCCAGCAGCCGGGACGGTTCTAACTATGGCTACACCTTC.